This T cell receptor (beta chain) stems from a study of Ad26.COV2.S vaccination and SARS-CoV-2 variants. Treatment described: some 20 received Ad26.COV2.S at low or high dose, single or two shots; about five received placebo; per-sample allocation not given. The samples date from day 63 after the first vaccine or placebo injection. An Ad26 vector was used to express Wuhan-strain SARS-CoV-2 spike as the vaccine. Points from the study as a whole: An underestimation of total T cell responses may have resulted from the TCR breadth and depth analyses.

In the case of this clone: The antigen is unknown.

Assay used: immunoSEQ multiplex PCR; TCRdb lists only in-frame clones, some missing. The data show about 470,000 clones, less than 95% seen once. The germline CDR1 and CDR2 sequences are SEHNR and FQNEAQ (reference sequence). The V and J ends lost 1 base and 6 bases respectively, with 6 bases between them. CDR3 length: 13 residues. The source was peripheral blood, collected in a trial of Ad26.COV2.S vaccine versus placebo. This chain links TRBV7-9 with TRBJ2-2; the D is unclear. The clonotype originates from a person aged 18-60 years who received the Ad26.COV2.S COVID-19 vaccine or a placebo. The CDR3 loop reads CASSLVVPGELFF. Here the CDR3 DNA reads TGTGCCAGCAGCTTAGTAGTCCCCGGGGAGCTGTTTTTT. Looking up the rest from reference TRBV7-9 and TRBJ2-2 gives the full variable domain: DTGVSQNPRHKITKRGQNVTFRCDPISEHNRLYWYRQTLGQGPEFLTYFQNEAQLEKSRLLSDRFSAERPKGSFSTLEIQRTEQGDSAMYLCASSLVVPGELFFGEGSRLTVL.